The 22 T cell receptor beta chains given below trace back to one sample, sequenced in a study of tumor and adjacent non-tumor tissue in lung cancer. RNA was extracted from bulk tissue without any cell sorting. The normal lung tissue was taken more than 3 cm from the tumor edge. Three rounds of nested PCR, following a modified ARM-PCR protocol, produced the TCRbeta library. Using its own MiXCR run on the multiplex PCR reads, TCRdb lists one record per CDR3 protein. The table has under 45,000 distinct CDR3 sequences, approximately 57% seen once. The sequencing sample was made of distant non-tumor lung tissue. The origin of the receptors is a man aged 50-59 years with non-small cell lung cancer.

This clonotype was picked up a small number of times. Just one base apart from a much larger clone, this may be a read error. This sequence joins TRBV7-9 and TRBJ2-1; 11 bases are a match to TRBD2. Per germline, CDR1 SEHNR and CDR2 FQNEAQ (reference sequence). The CDR3 has 14 amino acids. The CDR3 reads CVSSSGTSGVEQFF. The CDR3 nucleotides read TGTGTCAGCAGCTCCGGGACTAGCGGTGTTGAGCAGTTCTTC.

This clonotype showed up just a few times. The chain joins TRBV20-1 to TRBJ2-1, with TRBD2 matching over 8 bases. The CDR3 is made up of 12 amino acids. V dropped 3 bases and J dropped 8; count of bases not matched to a gene: 3. Germline loops: CDR1 DFQATT, CDR2 SNEGSKA (reference sequence). The CDR3 loop is CSARSGGDEQFF. Written as DNA, the CDR3 is TGCAGTGCTAGGAGCGGGGGCGATGAGCAGTTCTTC.

The rearrangement links TRBV5-4 to TRBJ2-7, with TRBD2 matching 9 bases. The V gene end was trimmed by 4 bases and the J gene end by 7 bases; junction bases not matched to a gene: 9. The germline gives CDR1 SGHNT, CDR2 YYREEE (reference sequence). The CDR3 length is 14 residues. Here the CDR3 DNA reads TGTGCCAGCAGCGTTGCTAGCGGGACACAGGAGCAGTACTTC. Its translation is CASSVASGTQEQYF.

This clonotype was seen only a few times. A much bigger clone sits one base away, suggesting this may be a read error. J is TRBJ2-7 and V is TRBV28; 7 nucleotides agree with TRBD1. In germline, CDR1 is MDHEN, CDR2 SYDVKM. There are 15 residues in the CDR3. The CDR3: CASSFDWNRGYDQYF. For the CDR3, the DNA is TGTGCCAGCAGTTTTGATTGGAACAGGGGCTACGACCAGTACTTC.

This clonotype has ten or more counts. The gene calls are TRBV12-3 or TRBV12-4 and TRBJ1-1; no firm D call. The V gene lost 0 bases and the J gene lost 11 bases, with 10 bases spanning the gap. This CDR3 comprises 12 residues. The CDR3 DNA is TGTGCCAGCAGTTTAGCTAGGAGTAAGGCTTTCTTT. Amino acid sequence: CASSLARSKAFF.

This clonotype was seen ten or more times. The chain combines TRBV4-1 with TRBJ2-1, with 7 bases aligning to TRBD2. CDR3 length: 16 amino acids. Germline trimming cut 8 bases from V and 1 base from J; bases unmatched to any gene: 11. Per the germline V gene, CDR1 is MGHRA and CDR2 is YSYEKL. The CDR3 DNA reads TGCGCCAGCGCCTATACTAAAGCGGGGTCCTACAATGAGCAGTTCTTC. As protein: CASAYTKAGSYNEQFF.

CDR3 region: CASSAQGQGEPPLHF. CDR3 bases: TGTGCCAGCAGCGCGCAGGGTCAGGGGGAGCCACCCCTCCACTTT. The chain has TRBV5-4 and TRBJ1-6; 7 positions match TRBD1. The junction had 12 bases not matched to a gene; V was cut back by 4 bases and J by 11 bases. Germline V gives CDR1 SGHNT, CDR2 YYREEE (reference sequence). There are 15 residues in the CDR3.

Remarks on this clonotype: An end of the junction differs from the germline gene, which may be a read error. The chain couples TRBV6-1 to TRBJ1-5, with D tentatively TRBD1 (6 bases). The CDR3 contains 16 residues. The germline CDR1 and CDR2 sequences are MNHNS and SASEGT. CDR3 in amino acids: CVSSEWSVQGGQPQHF. The CDR3 DNA is TGTGTCAGCAGTGAATGGAGCGTACAGGGAGGTCAGCCCCAGCATTTT.

This clonotype came up many times. J is TRBJ2-2 and V is TRBV12-3 or TRBV12-4, with a possible D match to TRBD2 (5 bases). The V and J ends lost 2 bases and 6 bases respectively, with 10 bases between them. There are 14 residues in the CDR3. The CDR3 region is CASSLSGGPGELFF. The CDR3 region has the DNA TGTGCCAGCAGTTTAAGCGGTGGTCCCGGGGAGCTGTTTTTT.

Turning to this clonotype: A read error may produce the germline difference seen at one junction end. The CDR3 sequence: CASKVKTEAFF. The CDR3, as DNA: TGTGCCAGCAAGGTGAAAACTGAAGCTTTCTTT. This sequence joins TRBV6-6 and TRBJ1-1; D ambiguous. The length of the CDR3 is 11 residues. CDR1 MNHNY and CDR2 SVGAGI come from the germline V gene (reference sequence).

The V gene is TRBV11-2, the J gene TRBJ1-3; D is unclear. This CDR3 is built from 12 residues. The germline CDR1 and CDR2 sequences are SGHAT and FQNNGV. As DNA, the CDR3 is TGTGGCAGTAGCATAGGAGGAAACACCATATATTTT. Protein sequence: CGSSIGGNTIYF.

This sequence joins TRBV5-6 and TRBJ2-7, with 8 bases identical to TRBD1. This CDR3 has 17 amino acids. V shed 5 bases, J shed 4 bases, and the junction held 17 bases outside the gene matches. From germline, CDR1 is SGHDT and CDR2 YYEEEE. The CDR3 reads CASSTLGSDRADYEQYF. In DNA form, the CDR3 reads TGTGCCAGCAGTACATTAGGGTCGGACAGGGCGGATTACGAGCAGTACTTC.

This clonotype was seen more than once but under ten times. A much larger clone lies one base from this, so it may be a read error. CDR3 sequence (DNA): TGTGCCAGCAGCGCCCGACTAGCGGGAGTGGGGGGAGAGACCCAGCACTTC. This encodes CASSARLAGVGGETQHF. V gene TRBV11-2 combines with J gene TRBJ2-5; TRBD2 matches 12 bases. Germline V gene data show CDR1 as SGHAT and CDR2 as FQNNGV. The CDR3 sequence is 17 residues long.

In the case of this clonotype: The final CDR3 position lacks the conserved phenylalanine or tryptophan, pointing to a likely read error. This rearrangement joins TRBV11-3 to TRBJ1-6; weak D call: TRBD1 (5 bases). Germline CDR1 is SGHNT and CDR2 is YENEEA. Trimming removed 5 bases at V and 5 bases at J, with 13 bases between. The CDR3 is made up of 15 amino acids. CDR3 amino acids: CASSLRRGDNSPLHY. DNA for the CDR3: TGTGCCAGCAGCCTCCGCAGAGGGGATAATTCACCCCTCCACTAT.

The chain is built from TRBV13 and TRBJ1-6; no reliable D call. The V and J ends lost 0 bases and 9 bases respectively, with 12 bases between them. Germline values: CDR1 PRHDT, CDR2 FYEKMQ (reference sequence). The CDR3 extends over 15 amino acids. The CDR3 sequence is CASSLGLRGGSPLHF. DNA of the CDR3: TGTGCCAGCAGCTTAGGCCTACGGGGAGGTTCACCCCTCCACTTT.

As concerns this clonotype: The junction and the germline gene differ at one end; a read error may be behind it. J is TRBJ2-5 and V is TRBV7-9; D is uncertain. The germline V gene has CDR1 SEHNR and CDR2 FQNEAQ (reference sequence). The CDR3 is 15 residues long. The CDR3 nucleotides are TGCGCCAGCAACTTTTCCCGGACCTACCAGGAGACCCAGTACTTC. Residues: CASNFSRTYQETQYF.

This clonotype was seen a single time. As the CDR3 is not closed by the conserved phenylalanine or tryptophan, this likely results from a read error. The chain recombines TRBV5-6 with TRBJ2-7, with a possible D match to TRBD1 (6 bases). This CDR3 contains 15 residues. Germline values: CDR1 SGHDT, CDR2 YYEEEE. The CDR3 bases are TGTGCCAACAGCACGTTCTTCTGGGGGCATGACGAGCAGTACTTA. The encoded protein is CANSTFFWGHDEQYL.

With regard to this clonotype: The conserved final phenylalanine or tryptophan is absent from the CDR3, which likely points to a read error. The gene calls are TRBV5-1 and TRBJ2-6, with 9 bases matching TRBD1. The CDR3 consists of 17 residues. Trimming cost V 3 bases and J 0 bases; bases outside gene matches: 4. The germline gives CDR1 SGHRS, CDR2 YFSETQ. CDR3 loop: CASSSGQGFSGANVLTS. CDR3 in DNA: TGCGCCAGCAGCTCGGGACAGGGTTTCTCTGGGGCCAACGTCCTGACTTCC.

In its sample, this clonotype was seen once. The chain has TRBV10-2 and TRBJ2-1, with D unresolved. The CDR3 is 11 residues long. The germline CDR1 and CDR2 sequences are WSHSY and SAAADI. The V and J ends lost 3 bases and 13 bases respectively, with 10 bases between them. For the CDR3, the DNA is TGCGCCAGCAGTGAAGGTCAAGAACAGTTCTTC. It yields the protein CASSEGQEQFF.

The chain joins TRBV5-1 to TRBJ1-5, with D uncertain. Germline CDR1 is SGHRS and CDR2 is YFSETQ. Trimming removed 2 bases from V and 0 bases from J, with 3 bases in between. The CDR3 runs 13 residues. The DNA of the CDR3 is TGCGCCAGCAGCTTTTATAGCAATCAGCCCCAGCATTTT. It encodes CASSFYSNQPQHF.

This clonotype was observed many times. V and J are TRBV6-6 and TRBJ1-6; D unclear. V was trimmed by 7 bases and J by 1 base, leaving 11 bases between them. Germline-derived CDR1 and CDR2 are MNHNY and SVGAGI (reference sequence). The CDR3 contains 15 residues. In nucleotides, the CDR3 is TGTGCCAGCACCGACTCCGGATCCTATAATTCACCCCTCCACTTT. Encoded protein: CASTDSGSYNSPLHF.

The sample holds many counts of this clonotype. The V and J genes are TRBV29-1 and TRBJ1-2; TRBD1 is a possible D gene (5 bases). The germline V gene has CDR1 SQVTM and CDR2 ANQGSEA. V lost 8 bases to trimming and J lost 3 bases, with 13 bases between them. The CDR3 is 12 residues long. Here the CDR3 DNA reads TGCAGCATCGAAGGGGCTGACTATGGCTACACCTTC. Its translation: CSIEGADYGYTF.